A single sample is the source of the 6 T cell receptor beta chains below, sequenced in a study of cytomegalovirus exposure and HLA in healthy donors. PCR involved 60 Vbeta and 13 Jbeta primers. The protocol was immunoSEQ multiplex PCR, while the TCRdb copy is restricted to in-frame clones and leaves out a portion. Here the sample spans some 110,000 clones, 60% to 80% being singletons. Sample: PBMCs. These receptors originate from a woman between 40 and 50 years old in good health and CMV-seropositive.

The chain has TRBV5-1 and TRBJ2-1; 14 nucleotides align to TRBD2. Germline-derived CDR1 and CDR2 are SGHRS and YFSETQ. Losses at the gene ends were 4 bases for V and 0 bases for J; bases not matched to a gene: 12. The CDR3 consists of 20 residues. The DNA of the CDR3 is TGCGCCAGCAGCCGGTGGACTAGCGGGGGGCTAGAAAGCTCCTACAATGAGCAGTTCTTC. Its translation: CASSRWTSGGLESSYNEQFF.

In nucleotides, the CDR3 is TGTGCCAGCAGCAAGAACAGGGCCTCTGGAAACACCATATATTTT. Its protein product is CASSKNRASGNTIYF. The V call is TRBV11-3, the J call TRBJ1-3, with D possibly TRBD1 on 6 matching bases. Germline CDR1 SGHNT, CDR2 YENEEA. The length of the CDR3 is 15 residues. V was trimmed by 5 bases and J by 0 bases, leaving 11 bases between them.

V usage is TRBV10-3 and J usage is TRBJ1-3, with 7 bases that match TRBD1. This CDR3 spans 16 amino acids. V lost 3 bases to trimming and J lost 4 bases; unmatched junction nucleotides: 9. CDR1 and CDR2 (germline): ENHRY, SYGVKD. The CDR3 protein is CAISDANRGSGNTIYF. The CDR3 coding sequence is TGTGCCATCAGTGACGCGAACAGGGGTTCGGGAAACACCATATATTTT.

The table lists this clone with a count of one. The chain joins TRBV19 to TRBJ2-4; D perhaps matches TRBD1 (5 bases). Trimming pared 2 bases from V and 7 bases from J, leaving 18 bases between. The CDR3 totals 16 residues. CDR1 and CDR2 (germline): LNHDA, SQIVND (reference sequence). DNA for the CDR3: TGTGCCAGTAGTATAAGTCTAGTGGGGCCCGGGAACATTCAGTACTTC. Its translation: CASSISLVGPGNIQYF.

This chain links TRBV6-1 with TRBJ1-2; D gene uncertain. Germline CDR1 MNHNS, CDR2 SASEGT. Trimming pared 4 bases from V and 2 bases from J, leaving 11 bases between. The CDR3 covers 14 residues. The CDR3 sequence is CASSGTGGNYGYTF. CDR3 sequence (DNA): TGTGCCAGCAGTGGAACGGGCGGGAACTATGGCTACACCTTC.

The chain carries TRBV6-5 and TRBJ2-7; D may be TRBD1 (5 bases). This CDR3 is 12 amino acids long. Trimming took off 6 bases at V and 6 bases at J, with 12 bases between the two ends. Germline-derived CDR1 and CDR2 are MNHEY and SVGAGI. CDR3 in DNA: TGTGCCAGCAGGCCCAGGGTTGGCGAGCAGTACTTC. Translating it yields CASRPRVGEQYF.